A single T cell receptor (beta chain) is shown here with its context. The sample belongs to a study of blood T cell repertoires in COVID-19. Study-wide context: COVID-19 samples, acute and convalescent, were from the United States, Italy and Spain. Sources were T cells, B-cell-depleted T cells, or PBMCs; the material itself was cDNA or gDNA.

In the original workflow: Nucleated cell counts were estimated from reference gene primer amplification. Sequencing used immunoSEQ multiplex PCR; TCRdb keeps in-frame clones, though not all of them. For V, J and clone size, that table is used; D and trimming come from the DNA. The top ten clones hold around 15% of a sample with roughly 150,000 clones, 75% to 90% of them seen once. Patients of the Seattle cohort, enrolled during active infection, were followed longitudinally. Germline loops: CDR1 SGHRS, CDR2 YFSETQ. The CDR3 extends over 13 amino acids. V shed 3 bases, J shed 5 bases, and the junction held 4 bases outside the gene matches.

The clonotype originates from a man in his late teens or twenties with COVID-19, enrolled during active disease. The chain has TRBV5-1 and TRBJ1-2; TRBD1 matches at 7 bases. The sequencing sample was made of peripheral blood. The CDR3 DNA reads TGCGCCAGCAGCTCGACAGGGTTTTATGGCTACACCTTC. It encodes CASSSTGFYGYTF.